What follows are 24 T cell receptor beta chains derived from one specimen sequenced in a study of T cell repertoires in aging, cancer and after chemotherapy. Multiplex touch-down PCR with TRB-A/B primers amplified rearranged V-D-J TRB sequences. TCRdb called the multiplex PCR reads again in MiXCR, with one record for every CDR3 protein. The sample yields under 650 distinct CDR3 sequences, around a fifth seen once. TCR beta rearrangements were amplified from peripheral blood genomic DNA. Specimen: blood. The receptor source for this set is a human donor with a blood cancer.

Within the sample, this clonotype is medium-sized (0.01 to 0.1%). V gene TRBV12-3 or TRBV12-4 combines with J gene TRBJ1-1; weak D call: TRBD1 (5 bases). Trimming took 6 bases from V and 2 from J, leaving 10 bases between them. The CDR3 contains 13 residues. The CDR3 DNA reads as TGTGCCAGCAGGAAGACAGCAAACACTGAAGCTTTCTTT. This gives the protein CASRKTANTEAFF.

This clonotype was observed a few times. V is TRBV28 and J is TRBJ1-2, with unresolved D. Trimming shortened V by 5 bases and J by 3 bases, and 7 bases separated the two germline ends. The CDR3 loop spans 12 amino acids. Germline V CDR1 and CDR2: MDHEN, SYDVKM. CDR3 protein: CASSPRHYGYTF. The DNA of the CDR3 is TGTGCCAGCAGTCCCCGACACTATGGCTACACCTTC.

This clonotype qualifies as medium-sized. This sequence joins TRBV6-6 and TRBJ1-5, with TRBD1 matching over 8 bases. This CDR3 contains 13 residues. CDR1 is MNHNY, CDR2 SVGAGI, per germline (reference sequence). Trimming removed 4 bases from V and 4 bases from J; junction bases left unmatched: 0. CDR3 DNA sequence: TGTGCCAGCAGTTGGACAGGGAATCAGCCCCAGCATTTT. Translating gives CASSWTGNQPQHF.

About this clonotype itself: A read error may explain this, as a much larger clone is one base away. The V call is TRBV6-1, the J call TRBJ2-5; perhaps D is TRBD1 or TRBD2 (6 bases each). The germline CDR1 and CDR2 sequences are MNHNS and SASEGT. The CDR3 runs to 17 residues. The ends were cut back, 7 bases at V and 6 bases at J, with 27 bases in the middle. CDR3 protein: CASTLNWGATGQQTQYF. The DNA of the CDR3 is TGTGCCAGCACCCTGAATTGGGGGGCGACGGGTCAACAGACCCAGTACTTC.

This clonotype was counted a few times. The chain has TRBV7-9 and TRBJ2-1; no firm D call. This CDR3 region has 11 residues. The germline V gene encodes CDR1 SEHNR and CDR2 FQNEAQ (reference sequence). V was trimmed by 8 bases and J by 8 bases, leaving 10 bases between them. The CDR3 nucleotides read TGTGCCAGCCAAGGACCCCATGAGCAGTTCTTC. Its translation is CASQGPHEQFF.

The gene calls are TRBV9 and TRBJ2-7; D may be TRBD1 or TRBD2 (5 bases each). CDR1 and CDR2 from the germline V gene are SGDLS and YYNGEE. The CDR3 runs to 15 residues. Trimming took 3 bases from V and 5 from J, leaving 18 bases between them. In DNA form, the CDR3 reads TGTGCCAGCAGCGGGGGGACCAGCCTGAGGGACGAGCAGTACTTC. Translated, it gives CASSGGTSLRDEQYF.

This clonotype is large. The J gene is TRBJ1-6, the V gene TRBV6-5; maybe TRBD1 (5 bases). The CDR3 extends over 16 amino acids. V dropped 7 bases and J dropped 6 bases, with 19 bases sitting between them. The germline V gene encodes CDR1 MNHEY and CDR2 SVGAGI. The CDR3, as DNA: TGTGCCAGCATCTCCCTTGGTGGGGGGAGTAATTCACCCCTCCACTTT. It yields the protein CASISLGGGSNSPLHF.

Details on this clonotype: Mismatch with germline at one junction end may stem from a read error. The V and J genes are TRBV5-1 and TRBJ2-6; a weak D match, TRBD1 (6 bases). Germline V gene data show CDR1 as SGHRS and CDR2 as YFSETQ. The CDR3 sequence is 14 residues long. CDR3 bases: TGTGCCAGAAGCTTGGGGGCTGGAACCAACGTCCTGACTTTC. Translated: CARSLGAGTNVLTF.

This clonotype is categorized as medium-sized (0.01 to 0.1%). The V and J genes are TRBV18 and TRBJ2-1, with 9 nucleotides matching TRBD2. This CDR3 has 14 amino acids. The germline CDR1 and CDR2 sequences are KGHSH and LQKENI. The trim removed 0 bases at V and 16 bases at J, leaving 10 bases unmatched. CDR3 nucleotide sequence: TGTGCCAGCTCACCACCGTTACTCTGGACTAGCGTTTTCTTC. It yields the protein CASSPPLLWTSVFF.

Relative to its sample, this clonotype is medium-sized. This chain links TRBV7-9 with TRBJ2-2; 14 bases align to TRBD2. J gave up 6 bases and V 5 bases, and 5 bases lay outside the gene matches. Germline values: CDR1 SEHNR, CDR2 FQNEAQ (reference sequence). The CDR3 has 16 residues. CDR3 DNA: TGTGCCAGCAGCCCTCCGACTAGCGGGGGGGCCGGGGAGCTGTTTTTT. Translation: CASSPPTSGGAGELFF.

This clonotype was observed a few times. The chain joins TRBV20-1 to TRBJ2-1, with 10 bases lining up with TRBD2. CDR1 DFQATT and CDR2 SNEGSKA come from the germline V gene (reference sequence). V lost 5 bases to trimming and J lost 3 bases; unmatched junction nucleotides: 13. The CDR3 covers 17 residues. CDR3 sequence: CSASTISGRSIYNEQFF. CDR3 nucleotides: TGCAGTGCTTCAACAATTAGCGGGAGGTCCATCTACAATGAGCAGTTCTTC.

This clonotype was seen more than once but under ten times. V gene TRBV20-1 combines with J gene TRBJ1-2, with D possibly TRBD1 on 6 matching bases. The CDR3 covers 15 residues. Trimming cost V 0 bases and J 3 bases, with 14 bases left between them. Germline V gene lookup returns CDR1 DFQATT and CDR2 SNEGSKA (reference sequence). The CDR3 coding sequence is TGCAGTGCTAGAGATAGGCGAGGGGGGGACTATGGCTACACCTTC. Protein sequence: CSARDRRGGDYGYTF.

This clonotype was counted only a few times. This chain links TRBV19 with TRBJ1-1; D is uncertain. Germline CDR1 LNHDA, CDR2 SQIVND (reference sequence). The CDR3 length is 21 residues. The V and J ends lost 3 bases and 0 bases respectively, with 29 bases between them. The CDR3, as DNA: TGTGCCAGTAGTATTAGGAGGGCGACCTGGCCGGGGAGTCGGATGAACACTGAAGCTTTCTTT. Translating gives CASSIRRATWPGSRMNTEAFF.

This clonotype was counted a few times. The chain links TRBV20-1 to TRBJ2-5; 8 bases fit TRBD1. V was clipped by 1 base and J by 1 base; unmatched bases: 2. CDR1 DFQATT and CDR2 SNEGSKA come from the germline V gene (reference sequence). The CDR3 length is 14 residues. CDR3 in amino acids: CSARGQGAQETQYF. The CDR3 DNA reads TGCAGTGCTAGAGGGCAGGGGGCCCAAGAGACCCAGTACTTC.

About this clonotype: A read error may be the cause here, since a much bigger clone is one base away. This chain connects TRBV10-3 to TRBJ2-3, with a possible D match to TRBD2 (6 bases). CDR1 is ENHRY and CDR2 is SYGVKD in the germline V gene. This CDR3 is built from 20 residues. V was trimmed by 0 bases and J by 2 bases, leaving 24 bases between them. CDR3 nucleotides: TGTGCCATCAGTGAGTCCCCACGTGGGACTGGCGGGGTGTACACAGATACGCAGTATTTT. This sequence encodes CAISESPRGTGGVYTDTQYF.

The rearrangement joins TRBV6-2 or TRBV6-3 to TRBJ2-3; 10 nucleotides align to TRBD2. The V and J ends lost 5 bases and 3 bases, in that order; junction bases with no gene match: 5. CDR1 is MNHEY, CDR2 SVGEGT, per germline. This CDR3 has 15 residues. The CDR3: CASSPIAGGTDTQYF. The CDR3 bases are TGTGCCAGCAGTCCTATAGCGGGAGGTACAGATACGCAGTATTTT.

In its sample, this clonotype is medium-sized. The junction does not match germline at one end; this may be a read error. This chain connects TRBV18 to TRBJ1-2; possible D gene TRBD1, 5 bases. CDR1 is KGHSH, CDR2 LQKENI, per germline. The CDR3 extends over 15 amino acids. The DNA of the CDR3 is TGTGCCAGCTCGGAAGGGTCAGGGTTATTCCCCCCTTCGGACTTC. Protein sequence: CASSEGSGLFPPSDF.

Relative to its sample, this clonotype is large. The CDR3 here is CASRRGETQYF. As DNA, the CDR3 is TGTGCCAGCCGGAGGGGGGAGACCCAGTACTTC. The chain joins TRBV6-6 to TRBJ2-5; either TRBD1 or TRBD2 may fit D (6 bases each). Trimming removed 8 bases from V and 5 bases from J, with 9 bases in between. There are 11 residues in the CDR3. Germline V lookup: CDR1 MNHNY, CDR2 SVGAGI (reference sequence).

This chain links TRBV28 with TRBJ1-5, with 7 bases that match TRBD1. Germline CDR1 reads MDHEN; CDR2 reads SYDVKM. J gave up 0 bases and V 9 bases, and 5 bases lay outside the gene matches. This CDR3 has 14 residues. The CDR3 bases are TGTGCCAGTTGGGACAGTAATAGCAATCAGCCCCAGCATTTT. Protein sequence: CASWDSNSNQPQHF. The variable domain in full, with the rest retrieved from reference TRBV28 and TRBJ1-5, is DVKVTQSSRYLVKRTGEKVFLECVQDMDHENMFWYRQDPGLGLRLIYFSYDVKMKEKGDIPEGYSVSREKKERFSLILESASTNQTSMYLCASWDSNSNQPQHFGDGTRLSIL.

In its sample, this clonotype ranks as large. The chain links TRBV19 to TRBJ1-2; D possibly corresponds to TRBD1 (5 bases). The CDR3 totals 15 residues. Per the germline V gene, CDR1 is LNHDA and CDR2 is SQIVND (reference sequence). V dropped 5 bases and J dropped 2 bases, with 15 bases sitting between them. The CDR3 DNA follows: TGTGCCAGTAGTGTACGCATCAGGGTCAACTATGGCTACACCTTC. Protein product: CASSVRIRVNYGYTF.

This sequence joins TRBV5-1 and TRBJ1-1; D not certain. Per the germline V gene, CDR1 is SGHRS and CDR2 is YFSETQ. With 1 base removed from V and 3 bases from J, the gap between germline ends came to 13 bases. There are 15 residues in the CDR3. CDR3 in DNA: TGCGCCAGCAGCTTGATGCCGGGGAGAGACACTGAAGCTTTCTTT. Translating gives CASSLMPGRDTEAFF.

This clonotype is medium-sized by share. The chain combines TRBV5-6 with TRBJ1-1; D gene unclear. The length of the CDR3 is 18 residues. Germline values: CDR1 SGHDT, CDR2 YYEEEE. Trimming removed 3 bases at V and 1 base at J, with 22 bases between. The CDR3 loop reads CASSSRRGMGLPNTEAFF. In DNA, the CDR3 is TGTGCCAGCAGCTCCCGTAGAGGGATGGGTCTACCGAACACTGAAGCTTTCTTT.

By share of the sample, this clonotype is large. The chain combines TRBV29-1 with TRBJ1-2; D unclear. The CDR3 contains 13 residues. V was trimmed by 6 bases and J by 1 base, leaving 12 bases between them. Per the germline V gene, CDR1 is SQVTM and CDR2 is ANQGSEA. CDR3 sequence reads: CSVAPVINYGYTF. In DNA form, the CDR3 reads TGCAGCGTGGCACCCGTTATTAACTATGGCTACACCTTC.

The rearrangement uses TRBV20-1 and TRBJ1-1, with a possible D match to TRBD1 (5 bases). From germline, CDR1 is DFQATT and CDR2 SNEGSKA (reference sequence). V lost 0 bases and J lost 5, with 13 bases in between. The CDR3 is 14 residues long. CDR3 sequence: CSARDAGRETEAFF. CDR3 nucleotides: TGCAGTGCTAGAGATGCGGGCAGGGAAACTGAAGCTTTCTTT.